This T cell receptor (beta chain) was observed in a study of long-term antiretroviral therapy in people with HIV. Germline V gene lookup returns CDR1 ENHRY and CDR2 SYGVKD. The CDR3 sequence is 13 residues long. V lost 9 bases to trimming and J lost 2 bases, with 13 bases between them. A note on this clone: The antigen is undetermined.

Study outcomes and limitations: Blood in the study was drawn between the mid-2000s and the late 2010s, possibly under older ART regimens, which may be less effective than current ones. ART adherence was not documented, and neither viral resistance nor therapy changes had any data.

At the survey level, the v3.0 immunoSEQ assay was run. TCRdb's copy holds only in-frame clones and misses some; the assay was immunoSEQ multiplex PCR. The sample has roughly 13,000 clones, approximately 80% seen once. The clonotype was recovered from a woman aged 18-29 years with HIV. Sequencing used unsorted PBMCs, obtained 1.3 years after starting antiretroviral therapy. The genes are TRBV10-3 and TRBJ1-2, with D possibly TRBD1 on 6 matching bases. The CDR3 coding sequence is TGTGCCATTGGACAGTTGGACAACTATGGCTACACCTTC. This sequence encodes CAIGQLDNYGYTF.